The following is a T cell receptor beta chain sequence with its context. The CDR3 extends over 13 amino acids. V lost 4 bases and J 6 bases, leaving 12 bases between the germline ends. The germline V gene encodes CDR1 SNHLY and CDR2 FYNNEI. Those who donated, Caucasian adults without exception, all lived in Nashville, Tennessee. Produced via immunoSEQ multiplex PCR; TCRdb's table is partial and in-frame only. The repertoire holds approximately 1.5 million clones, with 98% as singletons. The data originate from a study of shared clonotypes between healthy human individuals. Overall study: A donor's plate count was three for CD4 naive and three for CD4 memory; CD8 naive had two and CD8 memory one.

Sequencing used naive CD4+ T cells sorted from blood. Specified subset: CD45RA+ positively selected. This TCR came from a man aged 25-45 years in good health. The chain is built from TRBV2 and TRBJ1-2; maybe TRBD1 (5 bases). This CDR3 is CASSGNRWDGYTF. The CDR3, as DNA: TGTGCCAGCAGTGGAAACAGGTGGGATGGCTACACCTTC.